This T cell receptor beta chain was identified during a study of cytomegalovirus exposure and HLA in healthy donors. Study-level information: The same platform was used for the 100 to 150 validation repertoires and the approximately 670 first-cohort repertoires, a later analysis reported.

With 3 bases removed from V and 2 bases from J, the gap between germline ends came to 15 bases. Germline V lookup: CDR1 WSHSY, CDR2 SAAADI. This CDR3 contains 16 residues. Method: immunoSEQ multiplex PCR; TCRdb's copy keeps in-frame clones and lacks some. Counted here are about 270,000 clones, around 85% occurring once; the ten biggest clones make up more than 0.8%. The sequenced material came from PBMCs. The V call is TRBV10-2, the J call TRBJ2-3; possible D gene TRBD2, 5 bases. The source is a woman between 18 and 29 years old in good health and CMV-seronegative. The DNA of the CDR3 is TGCGCCAGCAGTGACAGGACGGGGATATTCACAGATACGCAGTATTTT. Translating gives CASSDRTGIFTDTQYF.